The rows below give T cell receptor beta chains drawn from one sample of a study of control samples from healthy donors and cancer patients. Sequenced by immunoSEQ multiplex PCR; TCRdb stores in-frame clones only, minus some. The data contain about 130,000 clones, around 93% of them singletons. The sequenced sample consisted of blood. These receptors were obtained from a woman between 45 and 60 years old in good health. CDR3s include the opening cysteine and the closing phenylalanine or tryptophan. A D gene is named only where the DNA matches it firmly. Size is omitted from some rows. Given values are once, few, many or a class for expanded clones.

TGCGCCAGCAGCTTGAACGCGGTTAATGAAAAACTGTTTTTT CASSLNAVNEKLFF TRBV5-1 NA TRBJ1-4 NA
TGTGCCAGCTGCAAACCTGGCCTGATGAACACTGAAGCTTTCTTT CASCKPGLMNTEAFF TRBV2 NA TRBJ1-1 NA
TGTGCCAGCAGTTACTCAGCCGGGGAGCTGTTTTTT CASSYSAGELFF TRBV6-5 NA TRBJ2-2 NA
TGTGCCAGCAGTTACAAGGGGGCTGCCTACGAGCAGTACTTC CASSYKGAAYEQYF TRBV6-6 NA TRBJ2-7 TRBD1
TGTGCCAGCAGCGAGCAAGTCTATGGCTACACCTTC CASSEQVYGYTF TRBV28 few TRBJ1-2 NA
TGTGCCACCAGCAGGGGGCATTCCTCTAACACCGGGGAGCTGTTTTTT CATSRGHSSNTGELFF TRBV15 once TRBJ2-2 NA
TGTGCCAGCAGTGAAGCGAGCAGGGTGGTTGGCTACACCTTC CASSEASRVVGYTF TRBV6-1 NA TRBJ1-2 NA
TGTGCCAGCAGCAAGACCAGGGGAGAGAATTCACCCCTCCACTTT CASSKTRGENSPLHF TRBV7-8 NA TRBJ1-6 NA
TGTGCCAGCCGACCGGACGCCCTGGCCTACGAGCAGTACTTC CASRPDALAYEQYF TRBV11-2 NA TRBJ2-7 NA
TGTGCCAGTAGTTCTGAAGGATTGTGGCAGCCCCAGCATTTT CASSSEGLWQPQHF TRBV19 NA TRBJ1-5 NA
TGCGCCAGCAGCTCGTGGGACAGCCTTGAGCAGTACTTC CASSSWDSLEQYF TRBV5-1 NA TRBJ2-7 TRBD1
TGTGCCACCAGCAGAGATATTGAGGGGGCACGCGAGCAGTACTTC CATSRDIEGAREQYF TRBV15 NA TRBJ2-7 TRBD1
TGTGCCAGCAGCCCTCAGATTAACTATGGCTACACCTTC CASSPQINYGYTF TRBV12-3/TRBV12-4 NA TRBJ1-2 NA
TGTGCCAGCAGCTTCGGGGGGCCTACCTACGAGCAGTACTTC CASSFGGPTYEQYF TRBV5-4 NA TRBJ2-7 NA
TGTGCCAGCAGCTTGGCCGGACAGGCGATACGTGAAAAACTGTTTTTT CASSLAGQAIREKLFF TRBV5-6 NA TRBJ1-4 TRBD1
TGTGCCAGCAGCCAAGAAAACCCGGGGGGCGGCACAGATACGCAGTATTTT CASSQENPGGGTDTQYF TRBV4-2 NA TRBJ2-3 NA
TGTGCCAGCAGCTTAGGGTATGACAGGGACGGTCAGCCCCAGCATTTT CASSLGYDRDGQPQHF TRBV7-6 NA TRBJ1-5 TRBD1